The T cell receptor (beta chain) described here comes from a study of T-cell reconstitution after alpha-beta-depleted transplantation in children. As it was prepared, the TCRbeta library received unique molecular identifiers. TCRdb processed the PCR reads anew with MiXCR; each CDR3 protein has one entry. The sample includes 200,000 or so distinct CDR3 sequences, about 8.4% of them seen just once. Study-wide findings and caveats: Once a year had passed after transplant, T-cell counts and diversity came mostly from newly produced T cells. Surviving recipient T cells and thymic progenitors accounted for the high day-60 TCRbeta diversity observed in some patients.

This clonotype was counted ten times or more. Antigen: not known. Trimming shortened V by 3 bases and J by 9 bases, and 9 bases separated the two germline ends. The CDR3 sequence is 13 residues long. The chain couples TRBV12-3 or TRBV12-4 to TRBJ1-6, with no clear D. The TCR originated in a male patient aged 2 to 9 who had a stem cell transplant for acute myeloid leukemia, so the T cells may come from the graft donor. The sequenced sample was PBMCs, mostly from graft donor cells, obtained 360 days after TCRalphabeta/CD19-depleted stem cell transplant. The CDR3: CASSFAHFSPLHF. For the CDR3, the DNA is TGTGCCAGCAGTTTTGCGCACTTTTCACCCCTCCACTTT.